One sample yielded the 6 T cell receptor beta chains listed below, sequenced in a study of identical twins. TCRdb called the 5' RACE reads again in MiXCR, with one record for every CDR3 protein. The sample comprises 420,000 or so distinct CDR3 sequences, about 18% of which are singletons, and roughly 12% rests with the top ten. Material for sequencing was naive T cells sorted from blood. These receptor sequences come from a man aged 50 or older in good health.

At least ten counts were recorded for this clonotype. The DNA for the CDR3 is TGCGCCAGCAGCCATACTAGCGGGAACTCCTACAATGAGCAGTTCTTC. Residues: CASSHTSGNSYNEQFF. The gene calls are TRBV4-1 and TRBJ2-1; 10 bases are a match to TRBD2. The CDR3 is 16 residues long. The germline gives CDR1 MGHRA, CDR2 YSYEKL. The V and J ends lost 3 bases and 0 bases, in that order; junction bases with no gene match: 2.

The sample holds a few counts of this clonotype. The chain combines TRBV30 with TRBJ2-7, with 8 nucleotides matching TRBD2. CDR1 is GTSNPN, CDR2 SVGIG, per germline (reference sequence). CDR3 length: 14 amino acids. Trimming removed 0 bases from V and 3 bases from J; junction bases left unmatched: 4. The CDR3 bases are TGTGCCTGGAGTGTAGGGCTAGCGGGCTACGAGCAGTACTTC. The encoded protein is CAWSVGLAGYEQYF.

This clonotype showed up just a few times. The V gene is TRBV4-3, the J gene TRBJ2-5; 7 bases map to TRBD2. This CDR3 contains 14 residues. Losses at the gene ends were 3 bases for V and 1 base for J; bases not matched to a gene: 2. CDR1 is LGHNA and CDR2 is YSLEER in the germline V gene. CDR3 protein: CASSQGGFQETQYF. In DNA form, the CDR3 reads TGCGCCAGCAGCCAGGGAGGGTTCCAAGAGACCCAGTACTTC.

CDR3 residues: CATSRDRAGQYF. CDR3 DNA sequence: TGTGCCACCAGCAGAGATAGGGCAGGCCAGTACTTC. This chain connects TRBV15 to TRBJ2-5; no clear D gene. The CDR3 has 12 residues. Germline V gene lookup returns CDR1 LNHNV and CDR2 YYDKDF (reference sequence). Trimming removed 0 bases from V and 10 bases from J, with 9 bases in between. Together with reference TRBV15 and TRBJ2-5, the CDR3 gives the full variable domain: DAMVIQNPRYQVTQFGKPVTLSCSQTLNHNVMYWYQQKSSQAPKLLFHYYDKDFNNEADTPDNFQSRRPNTSFCFLDIRSPGLGDTAMYLCATSRDRAGQYFGPGTRLLVL.

V is TRBV24-1 and J is TRBJ1-1; no reliable D call. V was clipped by 7 bases and J by 7 bases, with 15 bases between them. This CDR3 region has 13 residues. Germline CDR1 is KGHDR and CDR2 is SFDVKD. CDR3 nucleotides: TGTGCCACCAGCCGGGTCCGGACGTGTGAAGCTTTCTTT. Its translation is CATSRVRTCEAFF.

V is TRBV6-2 or TRBV6-3 and J is TRBJ2-5; D is tentatively TRBD1 or TRBD2 (5 bases each). The CDR3 covers 16 residues. From germline, CDR1 is MNHEY and CDR2 SVGEGT. The V end was cut by 2 bases, the J end by 3 bases, with 16 bases between. The CDR3 sequence: CASSYQRGRSEETQYF. As DNA, the CDR3 is TGTGCCAGCAGTTACCAACGGGGACGAAGCGAAGAGACCCAGTACTTC.